This section outlines one T cell receptor beta chain sequence together with its context. Its antigen is undetermined. Samples came from axillary lymph nodes draining the breast cancer. The data originate from a study of breast tumors, draining lymph nodes, adjacent tissues. Using its own MiXCR run on the multiplex PCR reads, TCRdb lists one record per CDR3 protein. Of some 200,000 distinct CDR3 sequences in the sample, around 33% were seen once. Germline V gene lookup returns CDR1 SEHNR and CDR2 FQNEAQ (reference sequence). V was cut by 10 bases and J by 5 bases, with 14 bases left in between. The CDR3 is 13 residues long. The study, taken as a whole, reports: Tumor TCR diversity was below lymph nodes but above nontumor tissue. The data were judged consistent with most tumor T cells coming from lymph node and expanding in tumor. The lymph node origin of tumor T cells was framed as consistent with a hypothesis, not demonstrated. Luminal-like breast cancer showed significantly higher tumor–nontumor repertoire similarity than basal-like.

What was sequenced was axillary lymph node tissue. This sequence originates from a female donor with breast cancer. Some clones in this sample may be carry-over from other donors' samples. V gene TRBV7-9 combines with J gene TRBJ1-4, with D possibly matching TRBD1 (6 bases). The CDR3 here is CATQGRRNEKLFF. CDR3 DNA: TGTGCCACCCAGGGGAGGAGGAATGAAAAACTGTTTTTT.